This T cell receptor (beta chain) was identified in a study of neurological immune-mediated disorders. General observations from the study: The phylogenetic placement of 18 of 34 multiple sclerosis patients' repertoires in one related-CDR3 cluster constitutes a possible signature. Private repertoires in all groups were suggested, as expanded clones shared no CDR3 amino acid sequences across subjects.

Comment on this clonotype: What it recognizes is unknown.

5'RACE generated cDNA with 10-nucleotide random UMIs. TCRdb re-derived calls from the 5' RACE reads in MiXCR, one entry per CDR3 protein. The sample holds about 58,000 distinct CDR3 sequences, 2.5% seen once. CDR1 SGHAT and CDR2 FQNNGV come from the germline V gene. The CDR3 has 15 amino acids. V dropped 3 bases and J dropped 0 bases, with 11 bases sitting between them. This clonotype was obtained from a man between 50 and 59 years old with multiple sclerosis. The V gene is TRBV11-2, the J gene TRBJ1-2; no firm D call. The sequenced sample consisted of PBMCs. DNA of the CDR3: TGTGCCAGCAGCTTCCACAGTCTTGCTAACTATGGCTACACCTTC. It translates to CASSFHSLANYGYTF.